These 14 T cell receptor beta chains share one sample of origin, sequenced in a study of blood T cell dynamics during melanoma immunotherapy. The sample's time point: week 3, after first cycle of checkpoint inhibitor. Using immunoSEQ multiplex PCR, the repertoire was profiled, and TCRdb retains in-frame clones only, with some absent. The data contain under 11,000 clones, more than 70% of them singletons. The sample consisted of blood, taken from a patient treated with checkpoint blockade. These receptor sequences come from a human donor with melanoma.

The chain couples TRBV6-1 to TRBJ2-3, with 8 bases aligning to TRBD2. Germline CDR1 MNHNS, CDR2 SASEGT. Unmatched junction bases numbered 7, after V lost 5 bases and J lost 6 bases. This CDR3 region has 14 residues. CDR3 in amino acids: CASSPGGPWDTQYF. As DNA, the CDR3 is TGTGCCAGCAGTCCGGGAGGGCCATGGGATACGCAGTATTTT.

V is TRBV4-2 and J is TRBJ2-7; tentative D call: TRBD1 (5 bases). V lost 0 bases, J lost 3 bases, and 12 bases lay in between. The CDR3 covers 15 residues. Germline assignment: CDR1 LGHNA and CDR2 YNFKEQ. The CDR3 nucleotides read TGTGCCAGCAGCCAAGAGGCAGGGTCAGTCTACGAGCAGTACTTC. It specifies CASSQEAGSVYEQYF.

This clone was counted a single time. This chain connects TRBV30 to TRBJ1-4, with D perhaps TRBD1 (6 bases). The germline V and J ends were trimmed by 7 bases and 10 bases, with 22 bases remaining between them. Germline V lookup: CDR1 GTSNPN, CDR2 SVGIG (reference sequence). This CDR3 region has 14 residues. CDR3 residues: CASTHTYGGGKLFF. The CDR3 DNA is TGTGCCTCAACCCACACCTACGGGGGCGGAAAACTGTTTTTT.

This sequence joins TRBV4-1 and TRBJ1-1; no clear D. The ends were cut back, 1 base at V and 0 bases at J, with 6 bases in the middle. This CDR3 comprises 14 residues. Germline assignment: CDR1 MGHRA and CDR2 YSYEKL. CDR3 amino acids: CASSQVSLNTEAFF. The CDR3, as DNA: TGCGCCAGCAGCCAAGTCTCCCTGAACACTGAAGCTTTCTTT.

V gene TRBV5-4 combines with J gene TRBJ2-4; the D call may be TRBD1 or TRBD2 (6 bases each). Looked up from germline, CDR1 is SGHNT and CDR2 is YYREEE (reference sequence). Trimming stripped 9 bases from V and 7 bases from J, with 23 bases between. The CDR3 length is 15 residues. The CDR3 sequence: CATQAPGGRGNIQYF. CDR3 nucleotides: TGTGCCACCCAAGCCCCCGGGGGCCGAGGGAACATTCAGTACTTC.

In DNA, the CDR3 is TGTGCCAGCAGCCAGGGACACCCAAAAGCTTTCTTT. Its translation: CASSQGHPKAFF. This chain links TRBV6-5 with TRBJ1-1, with D tentatively TRBD1 (6 bases). The CDR3 extends over 12 amino acids. Germline lookup yields CDR1 MNHEY and CDR2 SVGAGI. V was cut by 6 bases and J by 9 bases, with 14 bases left in between.

This chain connects TRBV10-2 to TRBJ2-2, with 7 positions matching TRBD1. The junction had 2 bases not matched to a gene; V was cut back by 1 base and J by 0 bases. The CDR3 covers 16 residues. Per germline, CDR1 WSHSY and CDR2 SAAADI. This CDR3 is CASSEWGQTNTGELFF. DNA of the CDR3: TGCGCCAGCAGTGAGTGGGGACAGACGAACACCGGGGAGCTGTTTTTT.

This clone was recorded only once. The rearrangement uses TRBV7-9 and TRBJ2-1; tentatively, D is TRBD2 (6 bases). V was shortened by 2 bases and J by 0 bases, with 14 bases between the two germline ends. Germline values: CDR1 SEHNR, CDR2 FQNEAQ (reference sequence). CDR3 length equals 17 residues. This CDR3 reads CASSLMGGTSSYNEQFF. CDR3 sequence (DNA): TGTGCCAGCAGCTTAATGGGAGGTACTTCCTCCTACAATGAGCAGTTCTTC.

The chain carries TRBV7-3 and TRBJ2-3; D assignment may be TRBD1 or TRBD2 (5 bases each). The V gene's germline CDR1 is SGHTA and CDR2 FQGTGA. The V end lost 5 bases, the J end lost 5 bases, and 14 bases lay between the germline ends. The CDR3 consists of 14 residues. The CDR3 sequence is CASSPPGTQDTQYF. DNA of the CDR3: TGTGCCAGCAGCCCCCCCGGGACCCAAGATACGCAGTATTTT.

The chain combines TRBV5-1 with TRBJ1-1; the D gene is possibly TRBD1 (6 bases). The CDR3 covers 13 residues. V lost 4 bases and J lost 4, with 11 bases in between. Per the germline V gene, CDR1 is SGHRS and CDR2 is YFSETQ. The CDR3 spells CASSTTGATEAFF. CDR3 DNA: TGCGCCAGCAGCACCACGGGGGCCACTGAAGCTTTCTTT.

This clone has just a few counts. V usage is TRBV6-1 and J usage is TRBJ2-7, with D possibly TRBD2 on 6 matching bases. Germline-derived CDR1 and CDR2 are MNHNS and SASEGT. The CDR3 has 13 residues. V was cut by 8 bases and J by 4 bases, with 15 bases left in between. CDR3 region: CASPVGGIYEQYF. Written as DNA, the CDR3 is TGTGCCAGCCCTGTGGGCGGGATTTACGAGCAGTACTTC.

The chain carries TRBV19 and TRBJ2-7, with 13 bases fitting TRBD2. This CDR3 is 18 amino acids long. The J segment lost 0 bases and the V segment lost 9 bases, leaving 14 bases of the junction unmatched. The germline CDR1 and CDR2 sequences are LNHDA and SQIVND (reference sequence). This chain's CDR3 is CASSVYGGTSGTSYEQYF. CDR3 DNA sequence: TGTGCCAGCAGCGTATACGGGGGGACTAGCGGGACCTCCTACGAGCAGTACTTC.

The chain couples TRBV4-3 to TRBJ2-1; D tentatively fits TRBD1 or TRBD2 (5 bases each). Trimming removed 0 bases from V and 0 bases from J, with 15 bases in between. CDR3 length equals 18 residues. CDR1 is LGHNA, CDR2 YSLEER, per germline. This CDR3 reads CASSQEGPPGSSYNEQFF. The CDR3 DNA reads TGCGCCAGCAGCCAAGAGGGCCCTCCAGGGAGCTCCTACAATGAGCAGTTCTTC.

The CDR3 sequence is CATSRDPQQETQYF. CDR3 coding DNA: TGTGCCACCAGCAGAGACCCACAGCAAGAGACCCAGTACTTC. The genes are TRBV15 and TRBJ2-5; D gene ambiguous. The germline CDR1 and CDR2 sequences are LNHNV and YYDKDF (reference sequence). CDR3 length equals 14 residues. Trimming took 0 bases from V and 2 from J, leaving 7 bases between them.